This T cell receptor beta chain was identified in a study of blood T cell repertoires in COVID-19. Method: immunoSEQ multiplex PCR; TCRdb's copy keeps in-frame clones and lacks some. The sample lists roughly 130,000 clones; around 90% were seen once. The germline V gene has CDR1 SGHNT and CDR2 YENEEA. This CDR3 spans 13 amino acids. Trimming took off 1 base at V and 2 bases at J, with 4 bases between the two ends. Sequenced material: peripheral blood. The rearrangement uses TRBV11-3 and TRBJ2-3, with D uncertain. The sequence was obtained from a middle-aged man with active COVID-19. In DNA, the CDR3 is TGTGCCAGCAGCTTAGCCTACACAGATACGCAGTATTTT. It codes for CASSLAYTDTQYF.